Shown below are 17 T cell receptor beta chains from a single sample sequenced in a study of T cell responses to AZD1222 COVID-19 vaccine. Profiling relied on immunoSEQ multiplex PCR, and the TCRdb table lists in-frame clones only, not all of them. The table shows roughly 100,000 clones, with approximately 91% occurring only once. The input for sequencing was peripheral blood, taken on day 0 of AZD1222 vaccination. The receptors come from an adult in good health.

The genes are TRBV29-1 and TRBJ2-3; 9 bases line up with TRBD1. The CDR3 length is 12 residues. CDR1 and CDR2 from the germline V gene are SQVTM and ANQGSEA. J was trimmed by 4 bases and V by 7 bases; bases with no gene match: 3. The CDR3 DNA sequence: TGCAGCGCCCGACAGGGGGCAGATACGCAGTATTTT. This encodes CSARQGADTQYF.

This clone was found once. This chain uses TRBV6-2 or TRBV6-3 with TRBJ2-3, with 10 positions matching TRBD2. This CDR3 spans 15 amino acids. Germline-derived CDR1 and CDR2 are MNHEY and SVGEGT. The V gene end was trimmed by 0 bases and the J gene end by 14 bases; junction bases not matched to a gene: 11. The CDR3 reads CASSYSNSGGARTYF. The CDR3 DNA reads TGTGCCAGCAGTTACTCGAACAGCGGGGGGGCCAGGACGTATTTT.

The CDR3 loop is CASSLLSGANTGELFF. Written as DNA, the CDR3 is TGCGCCAGCAGCTTGCTATCAGGGGCGAACACCGGGGAGCTGTTTTTT. The rearrangement uses TRBV5-1 and TRBJ2-2, with D maybe TRBD1 (6 bases). This CDR3 comprises 16 residues. Looked up from germline, CDR1 is SGHRS and CDR2 is YFSETQ. Trimming removed 1 base at V and 0 bases at J, with 10 bases between. Filled out from reference TRBV5-1 and TRBJ2-2, the complete variable domain reads KAGVTQTPRYLIKTRGQQVTLSCSPISGHRSVSWYQQTPGQGLQFLFEYFSETQRNKGNFPGRFSGRQFSNSRSEMNVSTLELGDSALYLCASSLLSGANTGELFFGEGSRLTVL.

The chain links TRBV4-1 to TRBJ1-5; D uncertain. Germline values: CDR1 MGHRA, CDR2 YSYEKL. The CDR3 runs 16 residues. V was shortened by 0 bases and J by 2 bases, with 11 bases between the two germline ends. The CDR3 protein is CASSQDGGFGNQPQHF. In DNA form, the CDR3 reads TGCGCCAGCAGCCAAGATGGAGGTTTTGGCAATCAGCCCCAGCATTTT.

The rearrangement joins TRBV10-1 to TRBJ2-7, with D maybe TRBD2 (5 bases). V was shortened by 5 bases and J by 3 bases, with 11 bases between the two germline ends. The germline gives CDR1 WNHNN, CDR2 SYGVQD (reference sequence). The CDR3 sequence is 13 residues long. The CDR3 DNA reads as TGCGCCAGCAGTAAGGTGGCGGGCTACGAGCAGTACTTC. It translates to CASSKVAGYEQYF.

This sequence joins TRBV6-6 and TRBJ2-7; 7 nucleotides agree with TRBD1. The CDR3 sequence is 14 residues long. Germline CDR1 reads MNHNY; CDR2 reads SVGAGI (reference sequence). With 8 bases clipped from V and 2 bases from J, the junction kept 9 bases outside the gene matches. The CDR3 DNA reads TGTGCCAGCCTCAACCCGGGACAGACCTACGAGCAGTACTTC. It translates to CASLNPGQTYEQYF.

The chain is built from TRBV6-5 and TRBJ1-6; D uncertain. V lost 10 bases and J 0 bases, leaving 7 bases between the germline ends. This CDR3 is built from 13 residues. Germline values: CDR1 MNHEY, CDR2 SVGAGI. CDR3 loop: CAIEPSYNSPLHF. The CDR3 nucleotides read TGTGCCATTGAACCCTCCTATAATTCACCCCTCCACTTT.

V gene TRBV7-8 combines with J gene TRBJ2-7; 9 bases line up with TRBD1. Unmatched junction bases numbered 10, after V lost 3 bases and J lost 7 bases. The CDR3 is 15 residues long. The germline V gene encodes CDR1 SGHVS and CDR2 FQNEAQ. The CDR3: CASSFRDRVSDEQYF. The CDR3 DNA is TGTGCCAGCAGCTTCCGGGACAGGGTCTCTGATGAGCAGTACTTC.

This sequence joins TRBV2 and TRBJ1-1, with D unresolved. The CDR3 totals 13 residues. The germline V and J ends were trimmed by 3 bases and 3 bases, with 8 bases remaining between them. Germline V CDR1 and CDR2: SNHLY, FYNNEI. CDR3 in DNA: TGTGCCAGCAGTGACTCGGGAGACACTGAAGCTTTCTTT. Its translation is CASSDSGDTEAFF.

This clone was seen a single time. The chain carries TRBV7-9 and TRBJ2-2; D not resolved. V gave up 3 bases and J gave up 7 bases, with 6 bases separating them. The CDR3 is made up of 12 amino acids. Per germline, CDR1 SEHNR and CDR2 FQNEAQ (reference sequence). As DNA, the CDR3 is TGTGCCAGCAGCTTCACCGGCGGGGAGCTGTTTTTT. Encoded protein: CASSFTGGELFF.

The chain is built from TRBV30 and TRBJ1-3; D remains unclear. The CDR3 length is 16 residues. Trimming shortened V by 0 bases and J by 0 bases, and 12 bases separated the two germline ends. In germline, CDR1 is GTSNPN, CDR2 SVGIG (reference sequence). CDR3: CAWSVEPGFSGNTIYF. The CDR3 nucleotides are TGTGCCTGGAGTGTTGAACCGGGATTCTCTGGAAACACCATATATTTT.

This chain joins TRBV5-4 and TRBJ2-7; D is perhaps TRBD2 (5 bases). The CDR3 length is 14 residues. The V end lost 0 bases, the J end lost 5 bases, and 12 bases lay between the germline ends. Germline V lookup: CDR1 SGHNT, CDR2 YYREEE (reference sequence). CDR3 bases: TGTGCCAGCAGCTTGGAGAGGGTTCGGGACGAGCAGTACTTC. Translation gives CASSLERVRDEQYF.

The gene calls are TRBV9 and TRBJ2-3; 8 nucleotides line up with TRBD2. V lost 0 bases, J lost 3 bases, and 9 bases stayed unmatched. Germline V gives CDR1 SGDLS, CDR2 YYNGEE. The CDR3 spans 17 residues. The CDR3: CASSVAGGVAGTDTQYF. The DNA for the CDR3 is TGTGCCAGCAGCGTAGCAGGTGGGGTAGCGGGGACAGATACGCAGTATTTT.

The V gene is TRBV10-3, the J gene TRBJ1-1; D is unclear. CDR1 and CDR2 (germline): ENHRY, SYGVKD. V was pared by 10 bases and J by 4 bases, with 19 bases between. This CDR3 is built from 14 residues. CDR3 bases: TGTGCCACCTCCGGGATTACCTGGGGCACTGAAGCTTTCTTT. Amino acid sequence: CATSGITWGTEAFF.

V usage is TRBV5-6 and J usage is TRBJ2-1; no clear D. CDR3 length: 16 amino acids. The V end was cut by 2 bases, the J end by 0 bases, with 12 bases between. Germline values: CDR1 SGHDT, CDR2 YYEEEE. The CDR3 sequence is CASSFVTLSSYNEQFF. DNA of the CDR3: TGTGCCAGCAGCTTCGTCACCCTCAGCTCCTACAATGAGCAGTTCTTC.

The J gene is TRBJ2-7, the V gene TRBV12-3 or TRBV12-4; D not resolved. V was trimmed by 5 bases and J by 3 bases, leaving 8 bases between them. CDR3 length: 12 amino acids. CDR3 nucleotides: TGTGCCAGCAGTCTCCCGGGCTACGAGCAGTACTTC. The encoded protein is CASSLPGYEQYF.

The chain links TRBV7-9 to TRBJ1-4; D is possibly TRBD1 (5 bases). This CDR3 is built from 13 residues. Germline loops: CDR1 SEHNR, CDR2 FQNEAQ (reference sequence). V lost 2 bases and J lost 7, with 8 bases in between. CDR3 in DNA: TGTGCCAGCAGCTTAATTGGGGGTGAAAAACTGTTTTTT. This codes for CASSLIGGEKLFF.